The entry below describes one TCR beta chain. Its target is not known. Germline loops: CDR1 MNHEY, CDR2 SMNVEV (reference sequence). The CDR3 sequence is 16 residues long. Between the trimmed V and J ends, which lost 3 bases and 4 bases, there was a span of 17 bases. The source of the sample is a study of somatic mutations in cytotoxic T cells in rheumatoid arthritis. The wider study: Selected T-cell populations stained with V beta antibodies were isolated by flow sorting to nearly 100% purity; these included V beta1+ cells subjected to TCRB sequencing. General study points: For CD8+ T-cell clonality, rheumatoid arthritis patients and age-matched healthy controls did not differ significantly.

Generated by immunoSEQ multiplex PCR, the TCRdb table keeps only in-frame clones and is missing some. The table records 13,000 or so clones, roughly 82% of them present only once. Flow cytometry was used to check the purity of CD4+ and CD8+ cells, which had been isolated by positive magnetic bead selection. The receptor was derived from an adult with rheumatoid arthritis. Sequenced sample: CD8+ T cells sorted from blood. J is TRBJ2-3 and V is TRBV27; D possibly corresponds to TRBD1 (5 bases). The CDR3 loop is CASSFLGVWGPDTQYF. DNA for the CDR3: TGTGCCAGCAGTTTTTTAGGAGTTTGGGGCCCAGATACGCAGTATTTT.